This TCR beta chain originates from a study of early T cells in non-severe SARS-CoV-2 infection. CDR1 is LGHDT and CDR2 is YNNKEL in the germline V gene (reference sequence). Trimming cost V 3 bases and J 6 bases; bases outside gene matches: 10. The CDR3 loop spans 15 amino acids. Individually, cDNA molecules had unique molecular identifiers attached to them. TCRdb reanalysed the 5' RACE reads using MiXCR and keeps one entry per CDR3 protein. Of 20,000 to 30,000 distinct CDR3 sequences in the sample, roughly 4.1% were seen once. This clonotype occurred a few times. Material: whole blood. The rearrangement links TRBV3-1 to TRBJ2-7, with 8 bases that match TRBD1. This sequence originates from an adult who was a healthcare worker with PCR-confirmed SARS-CoV-2 infection or an uninfected control (not recorded which). For the CDR3, the DNA is TGTGCCAGCAGCCACCGGACAGGGTGGAGTGGCGAGCAGTACTTC. This sequence encodes CASSHRTGWSGEQYF.